This T cell receptor beta chain was observed in a study of blood T cell repertoires in COVID-19. Study-level information: Spain, Italy and the United States supplied samples that represented acute and convalescent COVID-19.

Trimming took 3 bases from V and 2 from J, leaving 11 bases between them. Germline V gene sequence: CDR1 SGHVS, CDR2 FQNEAQ. This CDR3 comprises 14 residues. This clone was seen only once. Here immunoSEQ multiplex PCR was the method, and the copy in TCRdb shows in-frame clones only, minus some. The sample contains 70,000 to 95,000 clones, roughly 83% of which appear only once. Sequencing used peripheral blood. The clonotype was recovered from a human donor in a cohort sampled during active COVID-19. J is TRBJ2-7 and V is TRBV7-8; maybe TRBD2 (7 bases). The CDR3 sequence: CASSLGGGPYEQYF. The DNA of the CDR3 is TGTGCCAGCAGCTTGGGAGGGGGACCCTACGAGCAGTACTTC.